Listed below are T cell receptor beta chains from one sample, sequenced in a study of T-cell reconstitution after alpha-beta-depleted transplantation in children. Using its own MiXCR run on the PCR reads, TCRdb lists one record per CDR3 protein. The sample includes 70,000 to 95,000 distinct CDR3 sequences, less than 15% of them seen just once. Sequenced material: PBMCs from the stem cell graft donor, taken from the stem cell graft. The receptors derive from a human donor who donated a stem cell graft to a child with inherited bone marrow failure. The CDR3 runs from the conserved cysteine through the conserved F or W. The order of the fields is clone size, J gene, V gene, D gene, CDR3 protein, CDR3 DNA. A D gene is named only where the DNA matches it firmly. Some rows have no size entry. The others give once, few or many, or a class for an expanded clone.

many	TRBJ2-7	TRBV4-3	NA	CASSQRDGAYEQYF	TGCGCCAGCAGCCAACGGGACGGAGCCTACGAGCAGTACTTC
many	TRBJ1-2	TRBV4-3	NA	CASSLGQNYGYTF	TGCGCCAGCAGCCTCGGGCAAAACTATGGCTACACCTTC
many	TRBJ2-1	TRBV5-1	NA	CASSPSQGTSYNEQFF	TGCGCCAGCAGCCCCTCACAGGGAACCTCCTACAATGAGCAGTTCTTC
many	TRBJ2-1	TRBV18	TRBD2	CASSPLLARNEQFF	TGTGCCAGCTCACCACTACTAGCGCGCAATGAGCAGTTCTTC
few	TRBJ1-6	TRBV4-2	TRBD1	CASSQDFTGVYNSPLHF	TGTGCCAGCAGCCAAGATTTCACAGGGGTCTATAATTCACCCCTCCACTTT
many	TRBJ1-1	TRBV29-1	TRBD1	CSVEADREAFF	TGCAGCGTTGAGGCGGACAGGGAAGCTTTCTTT
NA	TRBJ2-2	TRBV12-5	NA	CASGPITNTGELFF	TGTGCTAGTGGTCCGATTACAAACACCGGGGAGCTGTTTTTT
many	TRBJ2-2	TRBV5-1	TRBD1	CASSLRQGATTGELFF	TGCGCCAGCAGCCTTCGACAGGGGGCGACGACCGGGGAGCTGTTTTTT
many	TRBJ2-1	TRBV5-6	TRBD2	CASTYRTSPFYNEQFF	TGTGCCAGCACCTACCGGACTAGCCCTTTCTACAATGAGCAGTTCTTC
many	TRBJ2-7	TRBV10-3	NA	CAISELTGNEQYF	TGTGCCATCAGTGAGTTAACAGGGAACGAGCAGTACTTC
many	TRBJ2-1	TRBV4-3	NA	CASSSRVGAGMNEQFF	TGCGCCAGCAGCTCCAGAGTGGGGGCCGGAATGAATGAGCAGTTCTTC
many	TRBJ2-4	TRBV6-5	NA	CASSYSTQVLAKNIQYF	TGTGCCAGCAGTTACTCGACGCAAGTACTAGCCAAAAACATTCAGTACTTC
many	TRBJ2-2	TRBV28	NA	CASRPDRNTGELFF	TGTGCCAGCAGGCCTGACAGGAACACCGGGGAGCTGTTTTTT
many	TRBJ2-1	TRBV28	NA	CASSSVSWEIHNEQFF	TGTGCCAGCAGTTCAGTTTCGTGGGAGATCCACAATGAGCAGTTCTTC
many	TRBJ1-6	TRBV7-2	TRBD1	CASSSDRREPLHF	TGTGCCAGCAGCTCGGACAGGCGTGAGCCCCTCCACTTT
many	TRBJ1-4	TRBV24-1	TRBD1	CATRVDREHEKLFF	TGTGCCACCAGAGTCGACAGGGAGCATGAAAAACTGTTTTTT
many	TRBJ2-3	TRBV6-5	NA	CASSYPGQLTDTQYF	TGTGCCAGCAGTTACCCGGGACAACTGACAGATACGCAGTATTTT
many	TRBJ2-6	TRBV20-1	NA	CSAPRGPGANVLTF	TGCAGTGCCCCGAGGGGTCCTGGGGCCAACGTCCTGACTTTC
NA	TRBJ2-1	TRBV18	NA	CASSPQPCPPDNEQFF	TGTGCCAGCTCACCTCAGCCGTGCCCGCCCGACAATGAGCAGTTCTTC
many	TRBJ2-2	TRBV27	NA	CASRAQGVERTGELFF	TGTGCCAGCAGGGCACAGGGAGTTGAGAGGACCGGGGAGCTGTTTTTT